This T cell receptor beta chain is drawn from a study of blood T cell repertoires in COVID-19 (dated by TCRdb to about 2020). For context, the study as a whole: Samples covering the acute and convalescent phases of COVID-19 were provided by collaborators in the United States, Italy and Spain. The prospective study material was composed of cDNA or gDNA derived from T cells, B-cell-depleted T cells, or PBMCs. Subjects who had been exposed to COVID-19, were actively infected with it, or had recovered from it provided the deeply sampled blood TCRbeta repertoires that made up the dataset. The repertoires were released in a freely available public database intended as a resource for research on the immune response to SARS-CoV-2. Samples came from the ongoing ImmuneRACE study (first 160 participants) plus 1,254 subjects from 6 global collaborators. The sample metadata nearly always contained a de-identified subject ID, COVID-19 status, age in years and sex. Where available, HLA class I and class II types were obtained from metadata supplied by the sample provider rather than from assay-based typing. Results and caveats for the whole study, not just this receptor: The amount of clinical and demographic metadata varied by source and participant and was provided uncurated.

The trim is 3 bases for V and 4 bases for J, with a gap of 6 bases between the germline ends. The CDR3 runs 12 residues from the cysteine to the phenylalanine. The CDR3 DNA has 36 bases and is translated from base 1. The germline V gene supplies CDR1 SGHTA and CDR2 FQGNSA. The immunoSEQ Assay, a bias-controlled multiplex PCR, was used to amplify TCRbeta CDR3 regions from genomic DNA. Per the source publication's procedure: Within the assay, amplification of reference gene primers was used to estimate how many nucleated cells each sample contained. To quantify the absolute abundance of each unique TCRbeta CDR3 rearrangement, sequence reads were collapsed and filtered. For each sample, productive Simpson clonality was calculated as the square root of Simpson's diversity index across productive rearrangements. TCRdb obtained this table from immuneACCESS and retained in-frame rearrangements with V and J assigned. These tables miss some clones; where compared with another copy, unresolved V genes account for less than half of the shortfall, and the remainder is unexplained. V and J calls plus clone size are reproduced from that table; the DNA served to infer D and trimming. In this sample the table shows over 200,000 clones, roughly 80% of which occur a single time. Approximately 2% of the sample is in the top ten clones.

Comment on this clone: It lacks a known antigen. No much larger clone is present one base from it, and per-base qualities are unavailable.

Participants in the prospective study were enrolled through a virtual design, were aged roughly 18 to 90 years, and lived in some 24 United States geographic areas. In the prospective study, participants were assigned to cohorts based on the clinical history participants reported in a screening survey and a study questionnaire. For ImmuneRACE Cohort 3, a participant was defined as recovered based on two consecutive negative NP/OP PCR tests, clearance by a healthcare professional, or resolution of symptoms. Each participant in the prospective study had whole blood, serum and a nasopharyngeal or oropharyngeal swab collected by mobile phlebotomists. Participants in the prospective study had the option to provide additional blood draws and questionnaires over a 2-month period. Before DNA extraction, prospective study blood samples were shipped either frozen or at room temperature.

The chain employs TRBV7-2 and TRBJ1-1; no confident D gene assignment can be made. The sequenced sample was PBMCs or T cells enriched from blood (not recorded which). The clonotype was recovered from a man aged 55 to 69 who had recovered from COVID-19. The DNA reads as follows: TGTGCCAGCAGCTTTACAGTCACTGAAGCTTTCTTT. The translation is CASSFTVTEAFF.